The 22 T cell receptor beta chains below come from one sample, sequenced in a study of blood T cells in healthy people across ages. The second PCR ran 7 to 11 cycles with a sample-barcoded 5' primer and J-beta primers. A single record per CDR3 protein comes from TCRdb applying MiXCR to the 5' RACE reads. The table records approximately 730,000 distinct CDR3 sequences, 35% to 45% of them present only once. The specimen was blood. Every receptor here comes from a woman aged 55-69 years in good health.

The CDR3 DNA reads TGTGCCAGCAGCTTAACGGGACAGGGCACCAATGAGCAGTACTTC. This codes for CASSLTGQGTNEQYF. The V and J genes are TRBV7-3 and TRBJ2-7, with 9 bases that match TRBD1. V lost 0 bases to trimming and J lost 7 bases; unmatched junction nucleotides: 7. Looked up from germline, CDR1 is SGHTA and CDR2 is FQGTGA. The CDR3 runs 15 residues. The variable domain in full, completed from reference TRBV7-3 and TRBJ2-7, reads GAGVSQTPSNKVTEKGKYVELRCDPISGHTALYWYRQSLGQGPEFLIYFQGTGAADDSGLPNDRFFAVRPEGSVSTLKIQRTERGDSAVYLCASSLTGQGTNEQYFGPGTRLTVT.

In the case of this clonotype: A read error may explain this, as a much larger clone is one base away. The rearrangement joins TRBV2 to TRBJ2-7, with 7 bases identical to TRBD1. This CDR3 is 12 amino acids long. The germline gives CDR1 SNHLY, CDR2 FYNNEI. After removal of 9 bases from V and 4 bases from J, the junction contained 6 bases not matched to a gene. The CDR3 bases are TGTGCCAGGAGCTGGGACAGATACGAGCAGTACTTC. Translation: CARSWDRYEQYF.

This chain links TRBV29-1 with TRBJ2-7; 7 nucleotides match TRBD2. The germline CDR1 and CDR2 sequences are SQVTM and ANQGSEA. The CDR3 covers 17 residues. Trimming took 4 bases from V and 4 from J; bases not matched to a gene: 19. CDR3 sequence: CSVVNREGRAGAYEQYF. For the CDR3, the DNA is TGCAGCGTTGTGAACAGAGAGGGTCGTGCGGGAGCGTACGAGCAGTACTTC.

CDR3 protein: CATSGSYSNQPQHF. The CDR3 region has the DNA TGTGCCACCAGTGGTTCATATAGCAATCAGCCCCAGCATTTT. The rearrangement joins TRBV24-1 to TRBJ1-5, with D unresolved. The CDR3 extends over 14 amino acids. CDR1 and CDR2 (germline): KGHDR, SFDVKD. The V and J ends lost 5 bases and 0 bases respectively, with 7 bases between them.

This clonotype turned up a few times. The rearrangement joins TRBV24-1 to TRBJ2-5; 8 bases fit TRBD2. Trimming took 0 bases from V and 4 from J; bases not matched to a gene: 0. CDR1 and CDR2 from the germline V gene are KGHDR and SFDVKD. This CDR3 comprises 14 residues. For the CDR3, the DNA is TGTGCCACCAGTGATTTGGCGGGAGGAGAGACCCAGTACTTC. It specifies CATSDLAGGETQYF.

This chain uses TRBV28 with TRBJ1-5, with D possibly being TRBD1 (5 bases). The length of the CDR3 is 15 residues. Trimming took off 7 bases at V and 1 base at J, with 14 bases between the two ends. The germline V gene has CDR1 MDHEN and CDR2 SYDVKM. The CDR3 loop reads CASKYGTLSNQPQHF. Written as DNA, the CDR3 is TGTGCCAGCAAGTACGGGACCTTAAGCAATCAGCCCCAGCATTTT. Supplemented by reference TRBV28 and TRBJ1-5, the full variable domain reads DVKVTQSSRYLVKRTGEKVFLECVQDMDHENMFWYRQDPGLGLRLIYFSYDVKMKEKGDIPEGYSVSREKKERFSLILESASTNQTSMYLCASKYGTLSNQPQHFGDGTRLSIL.

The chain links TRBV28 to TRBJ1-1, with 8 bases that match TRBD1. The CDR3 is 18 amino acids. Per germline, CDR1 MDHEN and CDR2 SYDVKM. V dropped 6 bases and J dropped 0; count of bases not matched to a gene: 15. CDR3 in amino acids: CASSPYPQGAGMNTEAFF. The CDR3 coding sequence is TGTGCCAGCAGCCCGTACCCGCAGGGGGCAGGTATGAACACTGAAGCTTTCTTT.

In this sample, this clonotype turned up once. CDR3 protein: CASSGLAGGPNQETQYF. In DNA form, the CDR3 reads TGTGCCAGCAGCGGACTAGCGGGGGGGCCGAATCAAGAGACCCAGTACTTC. The V gene is TRBV6-1, the J gene TRBJ2-7; 15 nucleotides match TRBD2. The J call may be wrong; the DNA end is better matched by TRBJ2-5. The CDR3 covers 17 residues. Germline CDR1 and CDR2: MNHNS and SASEGT.

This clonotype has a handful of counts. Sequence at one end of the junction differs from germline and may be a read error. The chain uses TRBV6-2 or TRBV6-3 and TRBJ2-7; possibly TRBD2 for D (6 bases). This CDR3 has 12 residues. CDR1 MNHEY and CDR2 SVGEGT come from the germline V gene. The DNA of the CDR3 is TGTGCCAGCAGTTCGCCGGGGGACGAGCAGTATTTC. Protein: CASSSPGDEQYF.

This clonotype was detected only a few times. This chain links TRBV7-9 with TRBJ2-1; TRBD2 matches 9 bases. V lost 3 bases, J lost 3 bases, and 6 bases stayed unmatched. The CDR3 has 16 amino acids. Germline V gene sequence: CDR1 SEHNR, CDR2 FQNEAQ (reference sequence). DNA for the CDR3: TGTGCCAGCAGCTTGGGACTAGCAGGTTTCTACAATGAGCAGTTCTTC. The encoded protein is CASSLGLAGFYNEQFF.

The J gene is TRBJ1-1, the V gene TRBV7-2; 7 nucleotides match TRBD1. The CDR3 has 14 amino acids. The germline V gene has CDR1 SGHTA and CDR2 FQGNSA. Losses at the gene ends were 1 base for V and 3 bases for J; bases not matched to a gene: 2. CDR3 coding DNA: TGTGCCAGCAGCTTAGTGAGGGGGCACACTGAAGCTTTCTTT. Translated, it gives CASSLVRGHTEAFF.

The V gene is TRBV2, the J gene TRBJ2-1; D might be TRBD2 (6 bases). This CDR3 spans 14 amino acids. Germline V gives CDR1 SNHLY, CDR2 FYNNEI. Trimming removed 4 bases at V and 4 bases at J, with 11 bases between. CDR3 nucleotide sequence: TGTGCCAGCAGTGGCGGGGACCTATACAATGAGCAGTTCTTC. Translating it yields CASSGGDLYNEQFF.

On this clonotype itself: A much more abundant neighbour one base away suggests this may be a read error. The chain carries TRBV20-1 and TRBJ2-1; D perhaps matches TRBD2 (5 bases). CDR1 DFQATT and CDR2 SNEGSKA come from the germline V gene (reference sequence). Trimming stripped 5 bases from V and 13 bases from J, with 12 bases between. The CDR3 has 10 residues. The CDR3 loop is CSARRETQFF. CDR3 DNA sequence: TGCAGTGCTCGTAGGGAGACCCAGTTCTTC.

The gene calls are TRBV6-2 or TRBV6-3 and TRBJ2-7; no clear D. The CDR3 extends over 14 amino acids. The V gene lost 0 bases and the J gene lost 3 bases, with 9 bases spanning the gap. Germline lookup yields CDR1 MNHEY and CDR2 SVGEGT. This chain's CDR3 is CASSYSNRDYEQYF. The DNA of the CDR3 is TGTGCCAGCAGTTACTCGAACCGAGACTACGAGCAGTACTTC.

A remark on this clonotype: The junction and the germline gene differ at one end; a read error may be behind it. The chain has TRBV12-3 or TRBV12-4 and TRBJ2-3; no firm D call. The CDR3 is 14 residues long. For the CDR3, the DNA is TGTGCCAACAGTTTGATGCAGAGAACAGATACGCAGTATTTT. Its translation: CANSLMQRTDTQYF.

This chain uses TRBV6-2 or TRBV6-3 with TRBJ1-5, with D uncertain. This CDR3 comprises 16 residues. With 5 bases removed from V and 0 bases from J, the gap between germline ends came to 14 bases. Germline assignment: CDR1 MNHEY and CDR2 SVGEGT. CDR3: CASSTGEAYSNQPQHF. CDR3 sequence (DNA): TGTGCCAGCAGTACCGGGGAGGCCTATAGCAATCAGCCCCAGCATTTT.

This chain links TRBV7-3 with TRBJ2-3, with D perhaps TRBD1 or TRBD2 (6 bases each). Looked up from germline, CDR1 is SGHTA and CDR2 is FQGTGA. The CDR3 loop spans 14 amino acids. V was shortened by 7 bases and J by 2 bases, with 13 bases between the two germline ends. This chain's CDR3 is CASMEGGNTDTQYF. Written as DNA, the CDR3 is TGTGCCAGCATGGAGGGGGGAAACACAGATACGCAGTATTTT.

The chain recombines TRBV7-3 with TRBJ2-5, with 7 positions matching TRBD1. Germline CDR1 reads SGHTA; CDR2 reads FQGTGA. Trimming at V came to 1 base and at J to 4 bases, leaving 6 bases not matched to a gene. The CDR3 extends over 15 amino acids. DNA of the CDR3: TGTGCCAGCAGCTTAATAGGGGGCCTTGTAGAGACCCAGTACTTC. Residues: CASSLIGGLVETQYF.

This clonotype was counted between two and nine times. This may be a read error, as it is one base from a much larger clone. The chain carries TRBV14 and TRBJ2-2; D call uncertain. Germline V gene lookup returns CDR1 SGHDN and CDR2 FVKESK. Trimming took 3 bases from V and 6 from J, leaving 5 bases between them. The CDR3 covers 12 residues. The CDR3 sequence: CASSQWAGELFF. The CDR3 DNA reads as TGTGCCAGCAGCCAGTGGGCCGGGGAGCTGTTTTTT.

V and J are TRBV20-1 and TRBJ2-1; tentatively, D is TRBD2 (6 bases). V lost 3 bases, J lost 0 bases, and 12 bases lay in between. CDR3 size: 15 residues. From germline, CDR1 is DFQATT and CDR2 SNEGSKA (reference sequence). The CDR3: CSASLTGVSYNEQFF. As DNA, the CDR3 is TGCAGTGCTAGCCTGACGGGAGTCTCCTACAATGAGCAGTTCTTC.

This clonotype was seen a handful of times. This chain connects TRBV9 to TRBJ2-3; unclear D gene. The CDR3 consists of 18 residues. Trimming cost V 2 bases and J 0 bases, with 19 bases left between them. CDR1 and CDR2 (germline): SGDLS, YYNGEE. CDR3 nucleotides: TGTGCCAGCAGCGTGGGAAGCTACCCCTTCACTAGCACAGATACGCAGTATTTT. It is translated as CASSVGSYPFTSTDTQYF.

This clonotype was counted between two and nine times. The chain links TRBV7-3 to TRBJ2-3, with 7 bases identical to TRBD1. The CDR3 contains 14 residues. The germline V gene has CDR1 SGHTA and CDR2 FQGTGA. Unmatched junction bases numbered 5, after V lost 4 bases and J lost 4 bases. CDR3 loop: CASSSNQGADTQYF. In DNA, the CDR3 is TGTGCCAGCAGCTCTAATCAGGGGGCAGATACGCAGTATTTT.